Listed below are T cell receptor beta chains from one sample, sequenced in a study of early T cells in non-severe SARS-CoV-2 infection. TCRdb reprocessed the 5' RACE reads via MiXCR and lists one record per CDR3 protein. The sample carries some 73,000 distinct CDR3 sequences, about an eighth recorded once. Input material: whole blood. The receptor source for this set is an adult who was a healthcare worker with PCR-confirmed SARS-CoV-2 infection or an uninfected control (not recorded which). CDR3s include the opening cysteine and the closing phenylalanine or tryptophan. D genes are given only for firm matches. Only some rows state a clone size, as once, few, many or a class for expanded clones.

>TRBV7-9|many|TRBJ2-7|TRBD1
TGTGCCAGCAGGGCCCCGGACAGGGGTCTCGACGAGCAGTACTTC
CASRAPDRGLDEQYF
>TRBV7-8|NA|TRBJ2-7|TRBD2
TGTGCCAGCAGCTTAGGGGGGCAGTCGGGAGGGCCCTACGAGCAGTACTTC
CASSLGGQSGGPYEQYF
>TRBV28|NA|TRBJ1-2|NA
TGTGCCAGCAGTATTCTGGCAGGGGACTATGGCTACACCTTC
CASSILAGDYGYTF
>TRBV18|many|TRBJ2-2|NA
TGTGCCAGCTCACCAGAAGGCACCGGGGAGCTGTTTTTT
CASSPEGTGELFF
>TRBV11-3|few|TRBJ2-3|NA
TGTGCCAGCAGCTTAGGGGCGACGTCTAGCACAGATACGCAGTATTTT
CASSLGATSSTDTQYF
>TRBV12-3/TRBV12-4|NA|TRBJ2-3|TRBD2
TGTGCCAGCAGTTCAAGGACTAGCGGGACCACAGATACGCAGTATTTT
CASSSRTSGTTDTQYF
>TRBV18|few|TRBJ1-1|NA
TGTGCCAGCTCGCCCGTTGGGAACACTGAAGCTTTCTTT
CASSPVGNTEAFF
>TRBV7-9|many|TRBJ2-7|NA
TGTGCCAGCAGCACGGGACTGTATCGGGAGCAGTACTTC
CASSTGLYREQYF
>TRBV20-1|many|TRBJ2-4|NA
TGCAGTGCCGGTGGAGGCAGTAGAGCCAAAAACATTCAGTACTTC
CSAGGGSRAKNIQYF
>TRBV5-4|many|TRBJ2-5|TRBD2
TGTGCTCAAAGTCGGGGGGGAACGGGTTTAGAGACCCAGTACTTC
CAQSRGGTGLETQYF
>TRBV20-1|few|TRBJ2-1|NA
TGCAGTGTTAGGGGGCGGGAGTTCTACAATGAGCAGTTCTTC
CSVRGREFYNEQFF
>TRBV30|few|TRBJ2-7|NA
TGTGCCTGGGGGCGGGACAGGACTAGCAGCGAGCAGTACTTC
CAWGRDRTSSEQYF
>TRBV3-1|many|TRBJ1-4|TRBD1
TGTGCCAGCAGCCAAGACCCCGGGACAGGGGGAGAAAAACTGTTTTTT
CASSQDPGTGGEKLFF
>TRBV19|NA|TRBJ2-7|NA
TGTGCCAGTAGCCCCGGGATTCCCTCCTACGAGCAGTACTTC
CASSPGIPSYEQYF
>TRBV7-2|many|TRBJ2-2|NA
TGTGCCAGCAGTTCAGGAGGTCGGAGGGAGGTGTTTTTT
CASSSGGRREVFF
>TRBV7-9|few|TRBJ2-7|NA
TGTGCCAGCAGCTTAGATAGTGGCGAGCAGTACTTC
CASSLDSGEQYF
>TRBV7-9|few|TRBJ1-3|TRBD1
TGTGCCAGCAGCTTTCGGACAGGGACGGACACCATATATTTT
CASSFRTGTDTIYF
>TRBV12-3/TRBV12-4|NA|TRBJ2-3|NA
TGTGCCAGCAGTCCTTCGACGGGAAGCACAGATACGCAGTATTTT
CASSPSTGSTDTQYF
>TRBV6-1|few|TRBJ2-6|NA
TGTGCCAGCAGGACGAGGGACACACCTGGGGCCAACGTCCTGACTTTC
CASRTRDTPGANVLTF
>TRBV19|many|TRBJ2-7|TRBD1
TGTGCCAGTAGGCCATTCGGACAGGGTGACGAGCAGTACTTC
CASRPFGQGDEQYF
>TRBV4-1|few|TRBJ2-3|TRBD1
TGCGCCAGCAGCCAAGAGGACAGGGGGCGGGTCGGCACAGATACGCAGTATTTT
CASSQEDRGRVGTDTQYF
>TRBV10-3|NA|TRBJ2-5|NA
TGTGCCATCAGTGAGAGGCGCAGGGACCAAGAGACCCAGTACTTC
CAISERRRDQETQYF
>TRBV7-8|NA|TRBJ1-5|NA
TGTGCCAGCAGCCAAGGACGGAATCAGCCCCAGCATTTT
CASSQGRNQPQHF
>TRBV11-3|NA|TRBJ2-3|NA
TGTGCCAGCAGCTTAGATCCTAGGGATACGCAGTATTTT
CASSLDPRDTQYF
>TRBV6-1|NA|TRBJ2-3|TRBD1
TGTGCCAGCAGTGGACACAGGGGGGCCAGCACAGATACGCAGTATTTT
CASSGHRGASTDTQYF
>TRBV20-1|many|TRBJ2-4|TRBD1
TGCAGTGCGGGTGGGACAGGGTTAGCCAAAAACATTCAGTACTTC
CSAGGTGLAKNIQYF
>TRBV29-1|many|TRBJ2-7|TRBD2
TGCAGCGTAGCGGGAGGAAACGAGCAGTACTTC
CSVAGGNEQYF
>TRBV6-1|few|TRBJ2-5|TRBD2
TGTGCCAGCTCTCGGACTAGCGGAGGGGGAGGAGAGACCCAGTACTTC
CASSRTSGGGGETQYF
>TRBV28|few|TRBJ1-2|TRBD1
TGTGCCAGCAGTTTATCACGGACAGGGGTCCTCTATGGCTACACCTTC
CASSLSRTGVLYGYTF
>TRBV20-1|few|TRBJ2-7|NA
TGCAGTGCTAGCCTGACTAGTAGGCAGCAGTACTTC
CSASLTSRQQYF
>TRBV9|few|TRBJ2-2|NA
TGTGCCAGCAGCGTAGAGGGGACCGGGGAGCTGTTTTTT
CASSVEGTGELFF
>TRBV5-4|NA|TRBJ2-1|TRBD1
TGTGCCAGCAGCTTGAGGATCGGACAGGGAGGCGATGAGCAGTTCTTC
CASSLRIGQGGDEQFF
>TRBV29-1|many|TRBJ1-1|NA
TGCAGCGCCCCCGACCCGGGGGCCACTGAAGCTTTCTTT
CSAPDPGATEAFF
>TRBV28|NA|TRBJ2-5|NA
TGTGCCAGCAGTACCTTGGACAGTACCCCTTTTAGAGAGACCCAGTACTTC
CASSTLDSTPFRETQYF
>TRBV6-1|few|TRBJ2-5|TRBD2
TGTGCCAGCAGTGAAAGGGGACTAGCGGGAGGGTGGCGGAGGAACCAAGAGACCCAGTACTTC
CASSERGLAGGWRRNQETQYF
>TRBV27|few|TRBJ2-7|NA
TGTGCCAGCCGACCCGGGCCGAACTACGAGCAGTACTTC
CASRPGPNYEQYF
>TRBV28|many|TRBJ2-1|TRBD2
TGTGCCAGCAGTGCAGTAACTAGCGGGACTCACAATGAGCAGTTCTTC
CASSAVTSGTHNEQFF
>TRBV11-2|few|TRBJ2-7|NA
TGTGCCAGCAGCTCCGCGGCGCCGTACGAGCAGTACTTC
CASSSAAPYEQYF
>TRBV29-1|NA|TRBJ1-1|NA
TGCAGCGTTGGAAGGGGCACTGAAGCTTTCTTT
CSVGRGTEAFF
>TRBV12-3/TRBV12-4|many|TRBJ1-5|NA
TGTGCCAGCAGTTTAGCGGTCGCCCAGCCCCAGCATTTT
CASSLAVAQPQHF
>TRBV18|many|TRBJ2-7|TRBD1
TGTGCCAGCTCACTACCGGGACAGGGGACCTACGAGCAGTACTTC
CASSLPGQGTYEQYF
>TRBV28|many|TRBJ2-7|TRBD2
TGTGCCAGCAGTTCCCCTTTTCCGGGAGGCGAGCAGTACTTC
CASSSPFPGGEQYF
>TRBV18|few|TRBJ2-3|NA
TGTGCCAGCTCACTTTCTACCACAGATACGCAGTATTTT
CASSLSTTDTQYF
>TRBV29-1|many|TRBJ2-1|NA
TGCAGCGTTTCTGGGTCGGGCGATGAGCAGTTCTTC
CSVSGSGDEQFF
>TRBV29-1|few|TRBJ2-5|TRBD1
TGCAGCGTCAGGACAGGGGGTTCAGAGACCCAGTACTTC
CSVRTGGSETQYF
>TRBV18|NA|TRBJ2-5|NA
TGTGCCAGCTCAGTGACGAGCTCCCAAGAGACCCAGTACTTC
CASSVTSSQETQYF
>TRBV29-1|NA|TRBJ1-1|NA
TGCAGCGTCCTGGGGGGGCACATGAACACTGAAGCTTTCTTT
CSVLGGHMNTEAFF
>TRBV12-3/TRBV12-4|many|TRBJ2-1|TRBD2
TGTGCCAGCAGTTTAAGGCTAGCGGGAGACGTAAGTGAGCAGTTCTTC
CASSLRLAGDVSEQFF
>TRBV7-9|NA|TRBJ2-1|TRBD2
TGTGCCAGCCGCTCCCACGCTAGCGGGGTCAATGAGCAGTTCTTC
CASRSHASGVNEQFF
>TRBV20-1|NA|TRBJ2-7|TRBD2
TGCAGTGCTTCCGGGACTAGCGACTACGAGCAGTACTTC
CSASGTSDYEQYF
>TRBV5-1|many|TRBJ1-1|NA
TGTGCCAGCAGCTTGGAGGTTAACACTGAAGCTTTCTTT
CASSLEVNTEAFF